This entry features one T cell receptor (beta chain) sequence. Its antigen remains unidentified. The sample comes from a study of cytomegalovirus exposure and HLA in healthy donors. In the study overall: The Caucasian-associated ancestry cluster held 65% to 85% of roughly 400 genotyped donors. Findings and caveats of the study: For presence/absence analyses, sequencing depth was assumed to be roughly uniform across donors. Fewer N-insertions (relative to the 666-donor mean) were reportedly seen in an Asian-associated ancestry cluster in a later analysis. Through in vitro validation, three CMV-associated chains were shown to be specific for CMV antigens.

The PCR ran on 60 Vbeta and 13 Jbeta primers. Method: immunoSEQ multiplex PCR; TCRdb's copy keeps in-frame clones and lacks some. Of hundreds of thousands of clones listed, approximately 88% are singletons. The CDR3 extends over 14 amino acids. V lost 4 bases and J lost 5; bases outside the gene matches: 7. From germline, CDR1 is SGDLS and CDR2 YYNGEE. The genes are TRBV9 and TRBJ2-7; 9 bases fit TRBD1. Material for sequencing was PBMCs. The receptor was isolated from a boy under 10 years old in good health and CMV-seronegative. The chain's CDR3 is CASSTGQGFDEQYF. The CDR3 coding sequence is TGTGCCAGCAGCACGGGACAGGGATTTGACGAGCAGTACTTC.